This TCR beta chain was documented in a study of T cell responses to AZD1222 COVID-19 vaccine. Study details: Whether given at about 4 or about 12 weeks, second doses were pooled. General study findings and limits: Nearly half of spike-specific TCRs reportedly target unmutated variant regions. Most donors were white British and more were female, and clonal diversity was possibly underestimated. Repertoires in all cases were sampled only once the peak T cell response had passed.

TCRdb's table, derived via immunoSEQ multiplex PCR, lists solely in-frame clones and lacks some. The sample comprises around 180,000 clones, almost 90% of which are singletons, and 6% to 8.5% rests with the top ten. V lost 3 bases to trimming and J lost 5 bases; unmatched junction nucleotides: 7. Germline CDR1 reads DFQATT; CDR2 reads SNEGSKA (reference sequence). The CDR3 runs 14 residues. With respect to this clone: The antigen is not known.

V gene TRBV20-1 combines with J gene TRBJ2-5, with 9 bases fitting TRBD2. The receptor comes from an adult in good health. The material sequenced was peripheral blood, taken on day 0 of AZD1222 vaccination. The DNA of the CDR3 is TGCAGTGCTAGTTCCGCGGGGGGGCCTGAGACCCAGTACTTC. Its translation: CSASSAGGPETQYF.